This TCR beta chain was found in a study of T cell clonotyping in hematopoietic cell transplantation. Study results and limitations: No sorting was done, leaving CD4 and CD8 contributions mixed.

This table comes from immunoSEQ multiplex PCR, and its TCRdb copy is limited to in-frame clones, with some not included. The sample contains some 6,300 clones, around four fifths of which appear only once. This clone is large within its sample. Its antigen is undetermined. The material sequenced was peripheral blood mononuclear cells, taken 180 days after allogeneic stem cell transplant. The receptor was isolated from a male patient in his seventies who had an allogeneic stem cell transplant from an unrelated donor, so T cells may come from the graft donor. Some clones in this sample may be carry-over from other donors' samples.

The CDR3 nucleotides are TGCAGTGCTGGGGGAGCTCAGCCCCAGCATTTT. Translating gives CSAGGAQPQHF. The chain couples TRBV20-1 to TRBJ1-5; D perhaps matches TRBD1 (5 bases). The CDR3 totals 11 residues. In germline, CDR1 is DFQATT, CDR2 SNEGSKA (reference sequence). V lost 5 bases and J 6 bases, leaving 8 bases between the germline ends.